This T cell receptor (beta chain) was recorded in a study of T cells in Graves' hyperthyroidism and ophthalmopathy. On the study more broadly: Any treatment followed the collection of peripheral blood at initial diagnosis. Study-wide findings and caveats: Onset of ophthalmopathy came a median around 6.5 months after the model predicted it.

The V and J ends lost 1 base and 8 bases respectively, with 14 bases between them. This CDR3 comprises 14 residues. Germline CDR1 is LNHNV and CDR2 is YYDKDF (reference sequence). Amplified TCR beta CDR3 regions came from RNA transcripts. The primer set for the first-round RT-PCR of the TCR CDR3 was HTBI. TCRdb ran MiXCR on the multiplex PCR reads and lists one entry per CDR3 protein. The table records about 520,000 distinct CDR3 sequences, approximately 25% of them present only once. Concerning this clonotype: Its antigen is not identified.

It was uncontrolled infection, other autoimmune disease, pregnancy or lactation that excluded patients. Extraction of PBMCs used 8 to 10 ml of fresh peripheral blood. This chain connects TRBV15 to TRBJ1-1; D not resolved. The sequencing input was blood. The sequence derives from a woman in her 30s with Graves' ophthalmopathy. Written as DNA, the CDR3 is TGTGCCACCAGCAGAGGTATGGGGTATTTCGAAGCTTTCTTT. Protein sequence: CATSRGMGYFEAFF.